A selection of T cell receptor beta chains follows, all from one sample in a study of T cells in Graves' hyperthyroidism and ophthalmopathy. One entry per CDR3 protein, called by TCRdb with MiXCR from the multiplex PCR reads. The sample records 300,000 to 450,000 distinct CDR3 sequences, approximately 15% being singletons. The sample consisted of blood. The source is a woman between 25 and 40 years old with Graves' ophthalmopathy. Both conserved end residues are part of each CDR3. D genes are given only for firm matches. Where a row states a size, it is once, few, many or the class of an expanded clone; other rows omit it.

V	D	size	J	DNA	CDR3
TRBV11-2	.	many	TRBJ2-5	TGTGCCAGCAGACGACTAGGCCTACAAGAGACCCAGTACTTC	CASRRLGLQETQYF
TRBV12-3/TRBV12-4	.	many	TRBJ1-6	TGTGCCAGCAGTCCCATGAGTGGGTACAATTCACCCCTCCACTTT	CASSPMSGYNSPLHF
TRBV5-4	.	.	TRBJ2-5	TGTGCCAGCAGCTTGGAGACAGTAAGGGGAGATCGGTACTTC	CASSLETVRGDRYF
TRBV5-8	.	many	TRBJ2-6	TGTGCCACCGCGGGGACAGTTATCTCTGGGGCCAACGTCCTGACTTTC	CATAGTVISGANVLTF
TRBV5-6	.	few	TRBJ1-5	TGTGCCAGCAGCTTGTTACAGGGCAATCAGCCCCAGCATTTT	CASSLLQGNQPQHF
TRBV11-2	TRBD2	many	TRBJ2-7	TGTGCCAGCAGCTTAGTAGTCGCGGGGGGGACGTACGAGCAGTACTTC	CASSLVVAGGTYEQYF
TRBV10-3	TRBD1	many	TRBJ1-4	TGTGCCATCAGTGGAGACAGGGGGTCTAATGAAAAACTGTTTTTT	CAISGDRGSNEKLFF
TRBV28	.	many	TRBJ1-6	TGTGCCAGCAATCTGAGCTCCTATAATTCACCCCTCCACTTT	CASNLSSYNSPLHF
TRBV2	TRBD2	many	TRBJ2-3	TGTGCCAGCAGCCAGAGAAGCAGACTAGCTGGCACAGATACGCAGTATTTT	CASSQRSRLAGTDTQYF
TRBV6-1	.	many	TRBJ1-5	TGTGCCAGCAGTTTCGGGTTGGTCAATCAGCCCCAGCATTTT	CASSFGLVNQPQHF
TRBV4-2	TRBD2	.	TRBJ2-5	TGTGCCAGCAGCCCCGGGGAAAGCGGGGGGGCCGGGGAGACCCAGTACTTC	CASSPGESGGAGETQYF
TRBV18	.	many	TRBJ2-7	TGTGCCAGCTCACCCGACGTCGGTAGAGGGGACGAGCAGTACTTC	CASSPDVGRGDEQYF
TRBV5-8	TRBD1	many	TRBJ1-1	TGTGCCAGCAGCTTGGGCCCGGGGACAGGGAACACTGAAGCTTTCTTT	CASSLGPGTGNTEAFF
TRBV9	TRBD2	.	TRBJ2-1	TGTGCCAGCAGCGTAGGCCCTAGCGGGGGGAATGAGCAGTCCTTC	CASSVGPSGGNEQSF
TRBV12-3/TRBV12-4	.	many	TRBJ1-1	TGTGCCAGCAGTTTAGCCAGCCGGAACACTGAAGCTTTCTTT	CASSLASRNTEAFF
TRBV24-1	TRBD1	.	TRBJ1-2	TGTGCCACCAGTGCTTCATCCTTAGGACAGGGGACCTATGGCTACACCTTC	CATSASSLGQGTYGYTF
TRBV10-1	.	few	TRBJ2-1	TGCGCCAGCAGTGAGTCTCGGGACCGATACAATGAGCAGTTCTTC	CASSESRDRYNEQFF
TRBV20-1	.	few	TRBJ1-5	TGCAGTGCTAGGGGGGGAGGGGAATCGGTACAGCATTTT	CSARGGGESVQHF
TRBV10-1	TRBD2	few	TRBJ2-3	TGCGCCAGCAGCCTGGGGACTAGCGACACAGATACGCAGTATTTT	CASSLGTSDTDTQYF
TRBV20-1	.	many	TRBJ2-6	TGCAGTGCTAGTTTGAGTTCTGGGGCCAACGTCCTGACTTTC	CSASLSSGANVLTF
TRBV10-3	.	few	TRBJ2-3	TGTGCCATCAGTGAGTCAAACAGGGAGAAAACCACAGATACGCAGTATTTT	CAISESNREKTTDTQYF
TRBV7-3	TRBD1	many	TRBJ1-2	TGTGCCAGCAGCTTAACCGGGGACAGGGGCCATGGCTACACCTTC	CASSLTGDRGHGYTF
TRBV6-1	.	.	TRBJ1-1	TGTGCCAGCAGTGGAAGGAAGGAAGCTTTCTTT	CASSGRKEAFF
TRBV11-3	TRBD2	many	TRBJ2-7	TGTGCCAGCAGCTTAGAGTTCGGGCTAGCGGGGAACTACGAGCAGTACTTC	CASSLEFGLAGNYEQYF
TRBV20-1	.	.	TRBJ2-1	TGCAGTGCCAGACCCAGGGATACCAAGTTACCGTACAATGAGCAGTTCTTC	CSARPRDTKLPYNEQFF